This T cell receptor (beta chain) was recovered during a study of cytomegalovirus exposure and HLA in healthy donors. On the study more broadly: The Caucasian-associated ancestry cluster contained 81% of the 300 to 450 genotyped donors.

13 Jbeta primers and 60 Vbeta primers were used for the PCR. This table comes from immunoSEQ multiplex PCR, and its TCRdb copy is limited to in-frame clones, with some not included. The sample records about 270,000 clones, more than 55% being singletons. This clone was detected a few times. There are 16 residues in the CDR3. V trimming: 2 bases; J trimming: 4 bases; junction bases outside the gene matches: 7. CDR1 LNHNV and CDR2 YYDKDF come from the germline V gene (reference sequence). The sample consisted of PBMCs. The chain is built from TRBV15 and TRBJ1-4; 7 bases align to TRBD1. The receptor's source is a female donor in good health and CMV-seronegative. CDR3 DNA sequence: TGTGCCACCAGCAGACCTACGACAGGGCTTAATGAAAAACTGTTTTTT. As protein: CATSRPTTGLNEKLFF.